These T cell receptor beta chains were read from a single sample in a study of blood T cell repertoires in COVID-19. The protocol was immunoSEQ multiplex PCR, while the TCRdb copy is restricted to in-frame clones and leaves out a portion. The sample consists of 370,000 or so clones, around 87% of them appearing once. Sequencing used PBMCs or T cells enriched from blood (not recorded which). The receptor set was obtained from a man between 25 and 39 years old who had recovered from COVID-19. Both conserved end residues are part of each CDR3. D genes are given only for firm matches. The size of a clone is reported for some rows only, either as once, few or many, or as a class for expanded clones.

V	J	size	D	DNA	CDR3
TRBV2	TRBJ1-2	few	-	TGTGCCAGCAGTGGCGACAGAACCGGCTACACCTTC	CASSGDRTGYTF
TRBV29-1	TRBJ1-1	-	-	TGCAGCGTAGTACCTACTTCGCGGCTCGGGGAAGCTTTCTTT	CSVVPTSRLGEAFF
TRBV11-2	TRBJ1-4	-	TRBD1	TGTGCCAGCAGCTCAGTAAGGGGGCCGGGTAATGAAAAACTGTTTTTT	CASSSVRGPGNEKLFF
TRBV2	TRBJ1-5	-	-	TGTGCCAGCAGTAACCCCGTGGGCTCTAGCAATCAGCCCCAGCATTTT	CASSNPVGSSNQPQHF
TRBV5-6	TRBJ2-5	once	-	TGTGCCAGCAGCTTGGGGGCCACCACCGGAGGGACCCAGTACTTC	CASSLGATTGGTQYF
TRBV27	TRBJ2-2	few	-	TGTGCCAGCAGTTTAGCGGGACCGCCGTTCACCGGGGAGCTGTTTTTT	CASSLAGPPFTGELFF
TRBV9	TRBJ1-2	-	-	TGTGCCAGCAGCCCCCGGTGGCAGGGGAATATCTATGGCTACACCTTC	CASSPRWQGNIYGYTF
TRBV27	TRBJ1-5	-	-	TGTGCCAGCAGTTTGCAGGCCAATCAGCCCCAGCATTTT	CASSLQANQPQHF
TRBV5-6	TRBJ2-2	-	TRBD1	TGTGCCAGCAGCTTGGTCGCAGGGGGTTACACCGGGGAGCTGTTTTTT	CASSLVAGGYTGELFF
TRBV12-3/TRBV12-4	TRBJ2-7	-	-	TGTGCCAGCAGTTATCAGTCCTACGAGCAGTACTTC	CASSYQSYEQYF
TRBV7-8	TRBJ1-5	-	-	TGTGCCAGCAGCCCCCGAACAGCCGATAGCAATCAGCCCCAGCATTTT	CASSPRTADSNQPQHF
TRBV29-1	TRBJ1-2	-	-	TGCACCTCGATGGAGTCAGGCTACACCTTC	CTSMESGYTF
TRBV20-1	TRBJ1-5	-	-	TGCAGTGCTAGTGCAAACAGGGTGGGCAATCAGCCCCAGCATTTT	CSASANRVGNQPQHF
TRBV24-1	TRBJ2-2	-	-	TGTGCCACCAGTGATTCCGGGACAACTAACACCGGGGAGCTGTTTTTT	CATSDSGTTNTGELFF
TRBV6-5	TRBJ2-2	-	TRBD1	TGTGCCAGCAGCACCGGGACAGGGTTCTCCGGGGAGCTGTTTTTT	CASSTGTGFSGELFF
TRBV18	TRBJ1-5	-	TRBD1	TGTGCCAGCTCACCGTCACTTTCAGGGGGCGAGCAGCCCCAGCATTTT	CASSPSLSGGEQPQHF
TRBV30	TRBJ1-4	once	TRBD1	TGTGCCTGGAGGGCCGGGACAGGGAGAGGCGAACTGTTTTTT	CAWRAGTGRGELFF
TRBV10-1	TRBJ2-2	-	TRBD1	TGCGCCAGCAGGAAGGGACAGGACACCGGGGAGCTGTTTTTT	CASRKGQDTGELFF
TRBV6-4	TRBJ2-1	-	TRBD1	TGTGCCAGCAGTGAGTACAGGGGCAATGAGCAGTTCTTC	CASSEYRGNEQFF
TRBV4-1	TRBJ1-2	-	TRBD1	TGCGCCAGCAGCCGGACCGGGACAGGGGATGGAAGCTATGGCTACACCTTC	CASSRTGTGDGSYGYTF
TRBV2	TRBJ1-6	-	-	TGTGCCAGCAGTTACACGAATTCACCCCTCCACTTT	CASSYTNSPLHF
TRBV6-6	TRBJ1-6	-	-	TGTGCCAGCAGTCGAGAGGGGGTGCCGTATAATTCACCCCTCCACTTT	CASSREGVPYNSPLHF
TRBV11-2	TRBJ2-3	once	TRBD2	TGTGCCAGCAGCTTAGAATCCCCCGGTTCTAGCGGGGGACCTATATATACGCAGTATTTT	CASSLESPGSSGGPIYTQYF
TRBV6-1	TRBJ1-2	few	-	TGTGCCAGCAGTGACACAGGGTTCTATGGCTACACCTTC	CASSDTGFYGYTF
TRBV29-1	TRBJ1-2	-	TRBD1	TGCAGCGGCGCCGGGACAGCGTATGGCTACACCTTC	CSGAGTAYGYTF
TRBV14	TRBJ1-3	few	-	TGTGCCAGCAGCCAAGGAGGAGGGGTCAACACCATATATTTT	CASSQGGGVNTIYF
TRBV5-1	TRBJ2-1	-	TRBD2	TGCGCCAGCAGCCGGGGGGGAGGTTTGGATGAGCAGTTCTTC	CASSRGGGLDEQFF
TRBV7-8	TRBJ1-2	-	TRBD1	TGTGCCAGCAGCTTAGGACAGGGCATTCCTAACTATGGCTACACCTTC	CASSLGQGIPNYGYTF
TRBV7-2	TRBJ2-7	once	TRBD1	TGTGCCAGCAGCCGTACCGGGACAGGGGGCCTTCACGGATCCTACGAGCAGTACTTC	CASSRTGTGGLHGSYEQYF
TRBV6-5	TRBJ1-5	-	-	TGTGCCAGCAGCCGCATGCCCCCGGATCAGCCCCAGCATTTT	CASSRMPPDQPQHF
TRBV5-6	TRBJ1-6	-	TRBD1	TGTGCCAGCAGCCAAGACAGGGGCGGATCTCGCCTCCACTTT	CASSQDRGGSRLHF
TRBV9	TRBJ1-1	-	-	TGTGCCAGCAACGACGGACGGGAGAACACTGAAGCTTTCTTT	CASNDGRENTEAFF
TRBV3-1/TRBV3-2	TRBJ1-4	-	TRBD1	TGTGCCAGCAGCGACAGGGCTCCTAATGAAAAACTGTTTTTT	CASSDRAPNEKLFF
TRBV5-6	TRBJ1-1	-	TRBD1	TGTGCCAGCACCCCCACCCCAGGGGGCCGGGGCACTGAAGCTTTCTTT	CASTPTPGGRGTEAFF
TRBV4-1	TRBJ2-7	-	TRBD1	TGCGCCAGCAGCCTGGACAGGGTGATCTCCTACGAGCAGTACTTC	CASSLDRVISYEQYF
TRBV27	TRBJ2-5	-	TRBD1	TGTGCCAGCAGCCACCGGGACAGGGGATTCCAAGAGACCCAGTACTTC	CASSHRDRGFQETQYF
TRBV19	TRBJ2-6	-	-	TGTGCCAGTAGTATTCCTGGGGCAGCCACTGGGGCCAATGTCCTGACTTTC	CASSIPGAATGANVLTF
TRBV18	TRBJ2-5	few	-	TGTGCCAGCTCACTAGTCGGTCAAGAGACCCAGTACTTC	CASSLVGQETQYF
TRBV19	TRBJ1-2	-	-	TGTGCCAGTAGTATTTCCGGGGGATCGGATGGCTACACCTTC	CASSISGGSDGYTF
TRBV9	TRBJ2-3	-	TRBD2	TGTGCCAGCAAGGGGGTAGCGGGGGGCACAGATACGCAGTATTTT	CASKGVAGGTDTQYF
TRBV7-9	TRBJ1-1	-	-	TGTGCCAGCAGCCCCTCTGGACTAGGCCGATGGACTGAAGCTTTCTTT	CASSPSGLGRWTEAFF
TRBV12-3/TRBV12-4	TRBJ1-2	-	TRBD1	TGTGCCAGCAGTCCGGGGACAGTGGACGGCTACACCTTC	CASSPGTVDGYTF
TRBV2	TRBJ2-7	-	-	TGTGCCAGCAGGGGGGCCTACCTCTACGAGCAGCACTTC	CASRGAYLYEQHF
TRBV5-4	TRBJ1-2	-	TRBD1	TGTGCCAGCAGACCTCCCGGGACAGTTAACTATGGCTACACCTTC	CASRPPGTVNYGYTF
TRBV7-8	TRBJ2-7	-	TRBD2	TGTGCCAGCAGCTTAGTCGCTAGCGGGAGCAGCTCCTACGAGCAGTACTTC	CASSLVASGSSSYEQYF
TRBV12-3/TRBV12-4	TRBJ1-2	few	-	TGTGCCAGTACCCTACGGAGGGGTGGCTACACCTTC	CASTLRRGGYTF
TRBV9	TRBJ2-2	-	-	TGTGCCAGCAGCGTAGGGGGCAGGGTTATGACCGGGGAGCTGTTTTTT	CASSVGGRVMTGELFF
TRBV7-9	TRBJ2-1	few	TRBD2	TGTGCCAGCAGGTCTAGCGGGGGGGCCGTGAATGAGCAGTTCTTC	CASRSSGGAVNEQFF
TRBV10-3	TRBJ2-5	-	TRBD2	TGTGCCATCAGTGGGACCCGACTAGCGGGGGGCGTCGTAGAAGAGACCCAGTACTTC	CAISGTRLAGGVVEETQYF
TRBV27	TRBJ2-2	-	TRBD1	TGTGCCAGCAGTTTATCGGGGACAGGGGTTGCCGGGGAGCTGTTTTTT	CASSLSGTGVAGELFF
TRBV4-3	TRBJ2-2	-	-	TGCGCCAGCAGCCAAGATTTAGTTGGGAACACCGGGGAGCTGTTTTTT	CASSQDLVGNTGELFF
TRBV6-2/TRBV6-3	TRBJ2-1	-	-	TGTGCCAGCAGTAATGGGCTAGCCAGCTCCTACAATGAGCAGTTCTTC	CASSNGLASSYNEQFF
TRBV7-8	TRBJ1-5	-	TRBD1	TGTGCCAGCAGCTTACGCGGGACAGGGAACAATCAGCCCCAGCATTTT	CASSLRGTGNNQPQHF
TRBV3-1/TRBV3-2	TRBJ1-1	-	TRBD1	TGTGCCAGCAGCCAAGATGGACAGGTGAACACTGAAGCTTTCTTT	CASSQDGQVNTEAFF
TRBV10-3	TRBJ2-6	-	TRBD1	TGTGCCATCGGACAGGGGGCTGGGGCCAACGTCCTGACTTTC	CAIGQGAGANVLTF